This T cell receptor beta chain was identified during a study of monozygotic twins with inflammatory bowel disease. TCRdb re-called the 5' RACE reads; one entry per CDR3 protein, DNA not given. The sample totals roughly 200,000 distinct CDR3 sequences. As concerns this clonotype: Its antigen is undetermined.

Study-wide findings and caveats: Researchers report that IBD patients shared fewer clonotypes with others than healthy twins, especially amid disease activity.

This CDR3 contains 12 residues. Germline CDR1 reads MDHEN; CDR2 reads SYDVKM. The chain combines TRBV28 with TRBJ2-5. The TCR originated in a human donor with ulcerative colitis or Crohn's disease, or a healthy co-twin of an affected twin (not recorded which). Source material: blood. CDR3 sequence: CASSFTIETQYF.